This T cell receptor beta chain was obtained from a study of beta chain features in type 1 diabetes. Study observations and caveats: A closer apparent resemblance between naive, central memory and Treg TCRB repertoires was seen in patients than in healthy donors. TCRB CDR3 length was moderately but significantly reduced in all four CD4+ subsets of Type 1 diabetes patients. VDJ junctions from type 1 diabetes patients carried fewer insertions and larger deletions. In these data, an HLA type influence on TCRB rearrangement remained unresolved.

Every isolated RNA sample was fully reverse transcribed, so sequencing captured expressed TCRB transcripts. It was found that naive, central memory and regulatory T cell samples averaged about 3.5 million reads. Produced via immunoSEQ multiplex PCR; TCRdb's table is partial and in-frame only. The table lists roughly 280,000 clones, around 24% of them singletons. This clone was counted between two and nine times. What it binds is not known. Trimming took 7 bases from V and 5 from J, leaving 17 bases between them. CDR1 is SQVTM and CDR2 is ANQGSEA in the germline V gene. The CDR3 sequence is 13 residues long.

Sequencing was carried out using naive CD4+ T cells from blood. The TCR was taken from a young woman with type 1 diabetes. V and J are TRBV29-1 and TRBJ1-2; no firm D call. CDR3 loop: CSARMTGFYGYTF. The DNA for the CDR3 is TGCAGCGCAAGGATGACGGGGTTTTATGGCTACACCTTC.